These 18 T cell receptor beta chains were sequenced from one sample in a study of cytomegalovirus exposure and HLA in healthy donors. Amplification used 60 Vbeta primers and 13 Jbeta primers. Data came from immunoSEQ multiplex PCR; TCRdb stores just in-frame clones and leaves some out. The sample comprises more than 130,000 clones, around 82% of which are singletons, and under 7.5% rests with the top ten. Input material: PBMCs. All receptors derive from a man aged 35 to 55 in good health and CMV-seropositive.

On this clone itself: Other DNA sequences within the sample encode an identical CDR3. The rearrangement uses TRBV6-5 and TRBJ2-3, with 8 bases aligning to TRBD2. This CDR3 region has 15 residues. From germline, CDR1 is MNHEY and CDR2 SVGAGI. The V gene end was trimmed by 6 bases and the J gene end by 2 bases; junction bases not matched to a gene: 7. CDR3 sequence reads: CASSLAGSLTDTQYF. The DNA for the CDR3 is TGTGCCAGCAGCTTAGCGGGGTCCCTCACAGATACGCAGTATTTT.

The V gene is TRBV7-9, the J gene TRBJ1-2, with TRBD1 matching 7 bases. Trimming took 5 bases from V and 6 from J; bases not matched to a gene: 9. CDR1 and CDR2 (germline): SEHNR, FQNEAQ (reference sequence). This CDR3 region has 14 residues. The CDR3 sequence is CASSRITGENGYTF. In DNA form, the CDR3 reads TGTGCCAGCAGCCGCATCACAGGGGAGAATGGCTACACCTTC.

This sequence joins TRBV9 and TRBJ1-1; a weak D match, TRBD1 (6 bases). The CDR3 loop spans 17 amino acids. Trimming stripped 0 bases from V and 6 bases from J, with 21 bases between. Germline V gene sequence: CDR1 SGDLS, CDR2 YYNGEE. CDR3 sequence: CASSVDLVARQDPEAFF. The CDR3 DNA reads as TGTGCCAGCAGCGTAGATCTTGTAGCCCGACAGGATCCTGAAGCTTTCTTT.

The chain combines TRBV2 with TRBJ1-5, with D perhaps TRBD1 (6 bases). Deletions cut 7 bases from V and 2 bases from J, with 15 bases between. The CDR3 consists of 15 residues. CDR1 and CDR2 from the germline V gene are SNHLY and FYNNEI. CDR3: CASNLQGVGNQPQHF. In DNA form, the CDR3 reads TGTGCCAGCAACTTACAGGGTGTTGGCAATCAGCCCCAGCATTTT.

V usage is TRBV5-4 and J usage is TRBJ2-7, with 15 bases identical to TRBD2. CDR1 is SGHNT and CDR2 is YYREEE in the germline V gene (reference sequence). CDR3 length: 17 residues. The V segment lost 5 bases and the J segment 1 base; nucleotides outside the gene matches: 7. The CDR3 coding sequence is TGTGCCAGCAGTTTCGGGACTAGCGGGGGGCCGTCCTACGAGCAGTACTTC. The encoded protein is CASSFGTSGGPSYEQYF.

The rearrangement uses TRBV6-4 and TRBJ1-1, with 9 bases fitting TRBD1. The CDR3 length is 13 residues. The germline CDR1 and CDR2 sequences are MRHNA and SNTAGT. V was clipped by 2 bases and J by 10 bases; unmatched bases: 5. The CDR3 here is CASSDLDRGRAFF. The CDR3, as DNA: TGTGCCAGCAGTGACCTGGACAGGGGCCGAGCTTTCTTT.

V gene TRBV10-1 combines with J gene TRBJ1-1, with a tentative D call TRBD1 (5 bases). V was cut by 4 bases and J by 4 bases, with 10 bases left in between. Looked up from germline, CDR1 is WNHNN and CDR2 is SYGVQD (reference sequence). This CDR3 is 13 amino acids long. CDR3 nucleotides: TGCGCCAGCAGTGCTCGCAGGGCCACTGAAGCTTTCTTT. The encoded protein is CASSARRATEAFF.

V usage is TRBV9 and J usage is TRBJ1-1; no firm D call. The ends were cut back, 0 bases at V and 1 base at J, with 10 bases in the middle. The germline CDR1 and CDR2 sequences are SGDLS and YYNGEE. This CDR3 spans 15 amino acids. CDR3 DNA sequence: TGTGCCAGCAGCGTAGAGCCCTTCAAGAACACTGAAGCTTTCTTT. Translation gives CASSVEPFKNTEAFF.

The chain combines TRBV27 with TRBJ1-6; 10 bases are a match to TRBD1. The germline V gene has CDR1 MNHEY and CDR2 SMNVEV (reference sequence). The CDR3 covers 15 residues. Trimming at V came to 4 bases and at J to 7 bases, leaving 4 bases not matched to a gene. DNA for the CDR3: TGTGCCAGCAGTTCCCCGGGACAGGGGAATTCACCCCTCCACTTT. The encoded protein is CASSSPGQGNSPLHF.

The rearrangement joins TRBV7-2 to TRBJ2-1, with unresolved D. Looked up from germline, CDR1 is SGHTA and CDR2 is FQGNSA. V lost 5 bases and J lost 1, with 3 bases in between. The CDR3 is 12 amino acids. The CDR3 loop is CASSLSYNEQFF. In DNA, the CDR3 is TGTGCCAGCAGCCTTTCCTACAATGAGCAGTTCTTC. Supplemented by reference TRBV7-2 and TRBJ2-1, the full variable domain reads GAGVSQSPSNKVTEKGKDVELRCDPISGHTALYWYRQSLGQGLEFLIYFQGNSAPDKSGLPSDRFSAERTGGSVSTLTIQRTQQEDSAVYLCASSLSYNEQFFGPGTRLTVL.

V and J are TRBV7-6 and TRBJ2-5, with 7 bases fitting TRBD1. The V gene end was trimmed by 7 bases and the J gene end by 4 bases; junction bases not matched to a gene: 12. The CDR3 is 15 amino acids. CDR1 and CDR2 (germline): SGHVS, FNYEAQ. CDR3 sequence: CASTSRGGETETQYF. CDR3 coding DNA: TGTGCCAGCACGTCGCGAGGGGGCGAAACAGAGACCCAGTACTTC.

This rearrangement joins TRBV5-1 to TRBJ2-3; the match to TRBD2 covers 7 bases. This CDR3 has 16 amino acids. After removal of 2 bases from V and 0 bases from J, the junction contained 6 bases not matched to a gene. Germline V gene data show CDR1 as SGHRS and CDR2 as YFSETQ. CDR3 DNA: TGCGCCAGCAGCTTCGGTCCCGGGGGGAGCACAGATACGCAGTATTTT. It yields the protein CASSFGPGGSTDTQYF.

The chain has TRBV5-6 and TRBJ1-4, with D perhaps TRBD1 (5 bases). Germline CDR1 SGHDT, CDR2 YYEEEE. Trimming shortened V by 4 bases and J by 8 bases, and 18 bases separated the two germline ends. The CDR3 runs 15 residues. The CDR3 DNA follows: TGTGCCAGCAGCCCCCCACACAGGAGGGACGAAAAACTGTTTTTT. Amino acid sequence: CASSPPHRRDEKLFF.

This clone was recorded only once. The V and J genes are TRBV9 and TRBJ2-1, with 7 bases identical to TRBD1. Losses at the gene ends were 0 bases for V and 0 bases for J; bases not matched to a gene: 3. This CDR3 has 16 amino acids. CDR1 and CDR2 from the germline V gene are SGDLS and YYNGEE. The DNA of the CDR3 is TGTGCCAGCAGCGTAGGCCAGGGGGTCTCCTACAATGAGCAGTTCTTC. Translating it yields CASSVGQGVSYNEQFF.

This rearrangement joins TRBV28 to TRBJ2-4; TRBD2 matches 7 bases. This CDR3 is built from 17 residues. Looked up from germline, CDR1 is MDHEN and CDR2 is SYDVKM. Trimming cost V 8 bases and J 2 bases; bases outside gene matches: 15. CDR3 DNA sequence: TGTGCCAGCCCTGCGTCCGGGCGGGAGCGGTCCAAAAACATTCAGTACTTC. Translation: CASPASGRERSKNIQYF.

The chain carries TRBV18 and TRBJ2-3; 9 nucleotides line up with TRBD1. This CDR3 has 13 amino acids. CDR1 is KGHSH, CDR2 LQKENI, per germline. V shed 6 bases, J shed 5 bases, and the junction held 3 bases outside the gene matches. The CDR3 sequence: CASSPDRGDTQYF. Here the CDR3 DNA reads TGTGCCAGCTCCCCGGACAGGGGAGATACGCAGTATTTT.

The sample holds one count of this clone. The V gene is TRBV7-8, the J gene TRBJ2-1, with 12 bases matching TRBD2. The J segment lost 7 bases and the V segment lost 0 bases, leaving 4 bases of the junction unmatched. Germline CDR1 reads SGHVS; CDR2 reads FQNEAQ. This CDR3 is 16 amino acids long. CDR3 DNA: TGTGCCAGCAGCTTAGCGCTAGCGGGAGGGTGGAATGAGCAGTTCTTC. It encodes CASSLALAGGWNEQFF.

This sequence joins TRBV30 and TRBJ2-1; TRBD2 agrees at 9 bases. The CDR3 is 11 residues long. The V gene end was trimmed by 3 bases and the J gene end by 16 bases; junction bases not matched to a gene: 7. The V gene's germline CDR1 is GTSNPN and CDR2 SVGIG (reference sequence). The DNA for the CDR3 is TGTGCCTGGAGGGCGGGAGGGCCAGAATTCTTC. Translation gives CAWRAGGPEFF. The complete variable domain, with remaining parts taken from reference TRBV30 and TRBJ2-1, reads SQTIHQWPATLVQPVGSPLSLECTVEGTSNPNLYWYRQAAGRGLQLLFYSVGIGQISSEVPQNLSASRPQDRQFILSSKKLLLSDSGFYLCAWRAGGPEFFGPGTRLTVL.